These 30 T cell receptor beta chains originate from one sample sequenced in a study of CD8 T cells in ankylosing spondylitis. Their antigen targets remain unknown. Study conclusions and caveats: Blood of patients with ankylosing spondylitis appeared to be characterized by a TCR beta motif of eight or nine highly homologous variants.

Via MiXCR, TCRdb re-called the 5' RACE reads, giving one row per CDR3 protein. The sample holds hundreds of thousands of distinct CDR3 sequences, approximately 12% seen once. The sample taken for sequencing was blood, either unsorted or a sorted T cell fraction (not recorded which). These receptors were collected from a male donor with ankylosing spondylitis.

This clonotype was observed a few times. This chain joins TRBV20-1 and TRBJ2-1; the match to TRBD2 covers 7 bases. The germline V gene encodes CDR1 DFQATT and CDR2 SNEGSKA (reference sequence). V was clipped by 1 base and J by 9 bases; unmatched bases: 6. The CDR3 is 13 residues long. The CDR3 DNA reads as TGCAGTGCTAGAGCGGGGGGTGGCAGTGAGCAGTTCTTC. Translating gives CSARAGGGSEQFF.

As regards this clonotype: Germline and junction disagree at one end, which may indicate a read error. This chain joins TRBV24-1 and TRBJ2-5, with TRBD2 as a possible D gene (6 bases). Germline V CDR1 and CDR2: KGHDR, SFDVKD. The CDR3 loop spans 14 amino acids. The CDR3 bases are TGTGCCACAAGTGGGCCGGGGACTCAAGAGACCCAGTACTTC. Residues: CATSGPGTQETQYF.

This chain joins TRBV5-1 and TRBJ1-1; D gene unclear. Germline assignment: CDR1 SGHRS and CDR2 YFSETQ. V was cut by 5 bases and J by 5 bases, with 22 bases left in between. The CDR3 length is 16 residues. The CDR3, as DNA: TGCGCCAGCAGAGCGAAACGGGATTGGACGAGGACTGAAGCTTTCTTT. Amino acid sequence: CASRAKRDWTRTEAFF.

This chain links TRBV7-9 with TRBJ1-1, with D unresolved. The germline V gene encodes CDR1 SEHNR and CDR2 FQNEAQ (reference sequence). CDR3 length equals 13 residues. The V end was cut by 3 bases, the J end by 4 bases, with 9 bases between. CDR3 DNA sequence: TGTGCCAGCAGCTTTGTAGCCCTCACTGAAGCTTTCTTT. Its protein product is CASSFVALTEAFF.

This clonotype was found a few times. The chain recombines TRBV7-9 with TRBJ2-2, with 7 bases that match TRBD2. Germline CDR1 reads SEHNR; CDR2 reads FQNEAQ (reference sequence). The CDR3 runs to 14 residues. The J segment lost 6 bases and the V segment lost 5 bases, leaving 6 bases of the junction unmatched. The CDR3 nucleotides read TGTGCCAGCAGCCGGGGACTAAGGGCCGGGGAGCTGTTTTTT. The encoded protein is CASSRGLRAGELFF.

The CDR3 spells CASSLEGTIPDTQYF. As DNA, the CDR3 is TGCGCCAGCAGCTTGGAGGGAACTATCCCGGATACGCAGTATTTT. The rearrangement uses TRBV5-1 and TRBJ2-3; D call uncertain. V gave up 0 bases and J gave up 6 bases, with 14 bases separating them. This CDR3 has 15 residues. Germline V gives CDR1 SGHRS, CDR2 YFSETQ.

As regards this clonotype: A much larger clone differs by one base, so this may be a read error. V and J are TRBV7-2 and TRBJ2-5; the D is unclear. Germline CDR1 is SGHTA and CDR2 is FQGNSA. The CDR3 spans 13 residues. The CDR3 protein is CASCLLSQETQYF. DNA of the CDR3: TGTGCCAGCTGCTTATTATCTCAAGAGACCCAGTACTTC.

This clonotype has a count of ten or more. The V gene is TRBV20-1, the J gene TRBJ1-5; D remains unclear. From germline, CDR1 is DFQATT and CDR2 SNEGSKA (reference sequence). CDR3 size: 13 residues. Trimming took off 5 bases at V and 0 bases at J, with 8 bases between the two ends. The CDR3 loop reads CSAPSDSNQPQHF. For the CDR3, the DNA is TGCAGTGCTCCCAGTGATAGCAATCAGCCCCAGCATTTT.

The chain joins TRBV30 to TRBJ2-4; TRBD2 aligns across 8 bases. Germline CDR1 and CDR2: GTSNPN and SVGIG (reference sequence). CDR3 length equals 16 residues. V lost 2 bases, J lost 2 bases, and 8 bases stayed unmatched. DNA of the CDR3: TGTGCCTGGAGTCAAGCGGGGGTTTTCACCAAAAACATTCAGTACTTC. It is translated as CAWSQAGVFTKNIQYF.

The chain is built from TRBV4-2 and TRBJ1-3, with D unresolved. This CDR3 is 17 amino acids long. Between the trimmed V and J ends, which lost 4 bases and 3 bases, there was a span of 19 bases. Germline V lookup: CDR1 LGHNA, CDR2 YNFKEQ. Written as DNA, the CDR3 is TGTGCCAGCAGCCCCTTCTCCCTGACTTGGAGTGGAAACACCATATATTTT. Its protein product is CASSPFSLTWSGNTIYF.

This clonotype was observed at least ten times. CDR3 region: CALKRLAGPYEQYF. In DNA, the CDR3 is TGTGCCCTAAAACGACTAGCGGGACCCTACGAGCAGTACTTC. The chain links TRBV6-1 to TRBJ2-7; 11 nucleotides line up with TRBD2. The CDR3 totals 14 residues. CDR1 is MNHNS, CDR2 SASEGT, per germline. V was pared by 11 bases and J by 2 bases, with 8 bases of the junction left unmatched.

The table lists this clonotype with many counts. The chain couples TRBV7-2 to TRBJ1-5; possible D gene TRBD1, 5 bases. The germline V gene encodes CDR1 SGHTA and CDR2 FQGNSA. The ends were cut back, 2 bases at V and 5 bases at J, with 13 bases in the middle. The CDR3 has 15 residues. DNA of the CDR3: TGTGCCAGCAGCTTATCTGCCAGGGACGATCAGCCCCAGCATTTT. As protein: CASSLSARDDQPQHF.

This clonotype was detected ten times or more. The chain links TRBV29-1 to TRBJ2-5; D remains ambiguous. V was cut by 1 base and J by 5 bases, with 14 bases left in between. The germline gives CDR1 SQVTM, CDR2 ANQGSEA. The CDR3 consists of 14 residues. This CDR3 reads CSVEGAEGRETQYF. The CDR3, as DNA: TGCAGCGTTGAAGGGGCGGAAGGTCGCGAGACCCAGTACTTC.

The rearrangement uses TRBV6-2 or TRBV6-3 and TRBJ1-1; D not certain. Between the trimmed V and J ends, which lost 8 bases and 7 bases, there was a span of 11 bases. Germline V gene sequence: CDR1 MNHEY, CDR2 SVGEGT. This CDR3 has 11 amino acids. The CDR3 DNA reads as TGTGCCAGCCGAGGACGGCTTGAAGCTTTCTTT. Its translation: CASRGRLEAFF.

This clonotype was detected ten times or more. The chain recombines TRBV10-2 with TRBJ2-7, with TRBD1 matching 7 bases. Germline CDR1 WSHSY, CDR2 SAAADI. The junction had 11 bases not matched to a gene; V was cut back by 6 bases and J by 0 bases. There are 16 residues in the CDR3. The CDR3 sequence: CASSPLDRESSYEQYF. The CDR3 DNA is TGCGCCAGCAGCCCTTTAGACAGGGAGAGCTCCTACGAGCAGTACTTC.

A few counts support this clonotype. The chain's CDR3 is CSASGALGHPSYEQYF. The CDR3, as DNA: TGCAGTGCTAGTGGGGCTCTCGGCCATCCCTCCTACGAGCAGTACTTC. The chain is built from TRBV20-1 and TRBJ2-7; tentative D call: TRBD1 (5 bases). Germline CDR1 DFQATT, CDR2 SNEGSKA (reference sequence). V lost 3 bases and J 0 bases, leaving 18 bases between the germline ends. The CDR3 loop spans 16 amino acids.

The sample holds a few counts of this clonotype. V usage is TRBV20-1 and J usage is TRBJ2-3, with 9 bases matching TRBD1. The CDR3 is 14 amino acids. Germline-derived CDR1 and CDR2 are DFQATT and SNEGSKA (reference sequence). Trimming cost V 6 bases and J 0 bases; bases outside gene matches: 4. CDR3 nucleotide sequence: TGCAGTGCCAACAGGGGGCCTAGCACAGATACGCAGTATTTT. Translating gives CSANRGPSTDTQYF.

The rearrangement links TRBV5-5 to TRBJ2-1; D remains ambiguous. CDR3 length: 13 amino acids. The germline CDR1 and CDR2 sequences are SGHKS and YYEKEE (reference sequence). Trimming shortened V by 0 bases and J by 10 bases, and 11 bases separated the two germline ends. The CDR3 reads CASSLASVGEQFF. The DNA for the CDR3 is TGTGCCAGCAGCTTGGCCTCTGTGGGGGAGCAGTTCTTC.

This clonotype was counted many times. The V call is TRBV2, the J call TRBJ1-1, with D unresolved. CDR1 and CDR2 from the germline V gene are SNHLY and FYNNEI. Trimming left V 3 bases short and J 3 bases short, with 11 bases between. The CDR3 totals 14 residues. This CDR3 reads CASSDEGGDTEAFF. DNA of the CDR3: TGTGCCAGCAGTGACGAGGGTGGCGACACTGAAGCTTTCTTT.

This clonotype came up many times. This sequence joins TRBV20-1 and TRBJ2-7, with D unresolved. V gave up 2 bases and J gave up 2 bases, with 25 bases separating them. Germline CDR1 DFQATT, CDR2 SNEGSKA (reference sequence). The CDR3 loop spans 18 amino acids. CDR3 region: CSARFQVRPPSPTYEQYF. For the CDR3, the DNA is TGCAGTGCTAGATTTCAGGTGCGGCCTCCCTCACCCACCTACGAGCAGTACTTC.

V gene TRBV28 combines with J gene TRBJ2-3, with TRBD2 as a possible D gene (5 bases). V dropped 4 bases and J dropped 6 bases, with 14 bases sitting between them. Per the germline V gene, CDR1 is MDHEN and CDR2 is SYDVKM. CDR3 length equals 14 residues. CDR3 sequence (DNA): TGTGCCAGCAGTTCGACACTAGTTTTGGATACGCAGTATTTT. This translates into CASSSTLVLDTQYF.

At least ten counts were recorded for this clonotype. The chain employs TRBV28 and TRBJ2-5, with 10 positions matching TRBD2. Trimming took 7 bases from V and 4 from J; bases not matched to a gene: 9. The CDR3 totals 15 residues. The germline CDR1 and CDR2 sequences are MDHEN and SYDVKM. The chain's CDR3 is CASTKNSGRRETQYF. In nucleotides, the CDR3 is TGTGCCAGCACTAAGAATAGCGGGAGGCGAGAGACCCAGTACTTC.

As for this clonotype: This probably arose from a read error, given a far larger clone one base away. This chain uses TRBV15 with TRBJ2-7, with unresolved D. Germline V lookup: CDR1 LNHNV, CDR2 YYDKDF (reference sequence). V lost 5 bases, J lost 3 bases, and 5 bases lay in between. The length of the CDR3 is 11 residues. The chain's CDR3 is CATSSLYEQYF. CDR3 coding DNA: TGTGCCACCAGCTCCCTCTACGAGCAGTACTTC.

This clonotype was observed many times. V is TRBV20-1 and J is TRBJ2-1; the match to TRBD2 covers 7 bases. Germline V CDR1 and CDR2: DFQATT, SNEGSKA (reference sequence). This CDR3 has 13 residues. The junction had 11 bases not matched to a gene; V was cut back by 6 bases and J by 9 bases. Here the CDR3 reads CSAKPLTGGEQFF. Here the CDR3 DNA reads TGCAGTGCAAAACCCCTAACGGGAGGTGAGCAGTTCTTC.

This clonotype has more than one count but fewer than ten. This chain connects TRBV7-2 to TRBJ2-1; 9 bases line up with TRBD2. CDR1 SGHTA and CDR2 FQGNSA come from the germline V gene. The CDR3 extends over 17 amino acids. Germline trimming cut 3 bases from V and 0 bases from J; bases unmatched to any gene: 6. CDR3 protein: CASSFRTSASSYNEQFF. The CDR3 DNA reads as TGTGCCAGCAGCTTCCGGACTAGCGCCAGCTCCTACAATGAGCAGTTCTTC.

This clonotype has more than one count but fewer than ten. This sequence joins TRBV7-2 and TRBJ2-1; 7 bases are a match to TRBD2. CDR1 SGHTA and CDR2 FQGNSA come from the germline V gene. V was clipped by 0 bases and J by 0 bases; unmatched bases: 5. CDR3 length: 17 amino acids. The CDR3 loop reads CASSLASGGSSYNEQFF. CDR3 nucleotides: TGTGCCAGCAGCTTAGCGTCGGGCGGGAGCTCCTACAATGAGCAGTTCTTC. Combining the CDR3 with reference TRBV7-2 and TRBJ2-1 gives the whole variable domain GAGVSQSPSNKVTEKGKDVELRCDPISGHTALYWYRQSLGQGLEFLIYFQGNSAPDKSGLPSDRFSAERTGGSVSTLTIQRTQQEDSAVYLCASSLASGGSSYNEQFFGPGTRLTVL.

On this clonotype itself: A much larger clone differs by one base, so this may be a read error. The chain combines TRBV29-1 with TRBJ2-2; 7 nucleotides line up with TRBD1. The CDR3 spans 14 residues. V was clipped by 6 bases and J by 1 base; unmatched bases: 5. Looked up from germline, CDR1 is SQVTM and CDR2 is ANQGSEA. The CDR3 loop reads CSVAGTVNTGELFF. As DNA, the CDR3 is TGCAGCGTCGCCGGGACAGTGAACACCGGGGAGCTGTTTTTT.

The V call is TRBV19, the J call TRBJ2-3; D is unclear. Germline CDR1 and CDR2: LNHDA and SQIVND (reference sequence). This CDR3 is 14 amino acids long. Trimming took off 2 bases at V and 0 bases at J, with 6 bases between the two ends. CDR3 loop: CASSIRDSTDTQYF. The CDR3, as DNA: TGTGCCAGTAGTATAAGGGATAGCACAGATACGCAGTATTTT.

This clonotype was seen at least ten times. V and J are TRBV5-6 and TRBJ2-7; 11 bases match TRBD2. The junction had 11 bases not matched to a gene; V was cut back by 3 bases and J by 6 bases. Germline CDR1 is SGHDT and CDR2 is YYEEEE. The CDR3 has 16 amino acids. The chain's CDR3 is CASSSYVAGGPSEQYF. As DNA, the CDR3 is TGTGCCAGCAGCTCTTATGTAGCGGGAGGGCCATCCGAGCAGTACTTC.

The J gene is TRBJ2-3, the V gene TRBV20-1; 9 nucleotides align to TRBD2. Germline V gene data show CDR1 as DFQATT and CDR2 as SNEGSKA (reference sequence). There are 13 residues in the CDR3. The J segment lost 4 bases and the V segment lost 5 bases, leaving 4 bases of the junction unmatched. CDR3: CSAPGLAPDTQYF. The CDR3 DNA follows: TGCAGTGCTCCGGGACTAGCACCAGATACGCAGTATTTT.